The T cell receptor (beta chain) described here comes from a study of control samples from healthy donors and cancer patients (dated by TCRdb to 2019 to 2021). With respect to this clone: Its specific antigen is unknown. One base away there is no much larger clone; base qualities are not given.

The library was obtained by the immunoSEQ multiplex PCR assay. This immuneACCESS table, as held by TCRdb, lists in-frame sequences with V and J called but not all clones. Of the missing ones, under half trace to an unresolved V gene in checked studies; the others have no known cause. The sample yields over 85,000 clones; around 89% were counted once. The ten biggest clones cover approximately 3.7% of the sample. Counted from cysteine to phenylalanine, this CDR3 has 16 amino acids. The sequence is cut down to CDR3 DNA, 48 bases in frame from base 1. V has 0 bases trimmed and J has 8 bases trimmed; junction bases matching no gene number 8. In the germline V gene (reference sequence), CDR1 corresponds to MNHEY and CDR2 to SMNVEV.

The rearrangement joined TRBV27 to TRBJ2-1; the central 9 bases match TRBD1. The sequenced sample was PBMCs. This clonotype originated in an older woman with lung cancer. The CDR3 protein is CASSLSIRQGDDEQFF. In nucleotides, the sequence is TGTGCCAGCAGTTTATCGATCCGACAGGGGGATGATGAGCAGTTCTTC.